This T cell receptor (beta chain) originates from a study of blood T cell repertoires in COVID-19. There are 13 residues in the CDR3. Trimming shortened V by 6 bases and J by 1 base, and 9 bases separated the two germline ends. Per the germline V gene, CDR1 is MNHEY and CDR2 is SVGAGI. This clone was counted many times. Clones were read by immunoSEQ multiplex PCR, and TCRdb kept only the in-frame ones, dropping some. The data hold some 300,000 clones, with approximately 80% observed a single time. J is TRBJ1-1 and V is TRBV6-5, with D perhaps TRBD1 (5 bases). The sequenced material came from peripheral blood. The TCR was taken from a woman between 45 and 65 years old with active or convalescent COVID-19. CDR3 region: CASRATGNTEAFF. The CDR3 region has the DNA TGTGCCAGCAGAGCCACAGGGAACACTGAAGCTTTCTTT.